One TCR beta chain is described in this entry. The antigen this receptor binds is unknown. Germline is not matched at one junction end, which may reflect a read error. These data come from a study of blood T cells in healthy people across ages (dated by TCRdb to between 2015 and 2016). Study-level background: In model experiments, template switching captured roughly one uniquely barcoded TCR beta cDNA molecule for every two T cells. To track age-related changes in TCR beta repertoire diversity, the study relied on deep sequencing normalized with unique cDNA molecular identifiers. The donors were split into four age groups: young (average about 15 years), middle-aged (around 37), aged (around 67) and long-lived (roughly 88). To avoid experimental bias, donors of different ages were distributed randomly across sequencing lanes. Two additional independent replicas of 1 million unique cDNA reads from the same blood draw were analyzed for two donors (one aged 18 to 30 and one aged 80 or older).

Donors were 35 to 40 systemically healthy Caucasian individuals from Russia aged roughly 6 to 100 years. Approximately 10 milliliters of peripheral blood were collected from each donor into EDTA-treated Vacutainer tubes. Ficoll-Paque density-gradient centrifugation was used to isolate PBMCs, with at least 6 million obtained per sample. Total RNA was extracted from PBMCs with Trizol reagent, with at least 5.5 micrograms obtained per sample. The percentages of naive CD45RAhigh/CD27high T cells were determined by flow cytometry on a PBMC aliquot from every donor. Study-level results and caveats: Compared with the aged group, the long-lived group had more naive CD4+ T cells, fewer expanded clones and increased TCR diversity, a pattern suggesting age selection. The CMV infection status of donors was not known, potentially confounding age-related changes in expanded clonotypes. As age increased, observed TCR beta diversity per million T cells dropped in a roughly linear way, and a significant reduction was already evident by age 40. The percentage of naive T cells measured by flow cytometry correlated strongly with observed TCR beta diversity. Conclusive comparison of naive and antigen-experienced compartments was prevented by the profiling of bulk unsorted PBMCs. Total diversity estimates from one million sequenced T cells were considered lower bounds and underestimates.

The library was prepared using 5' RACE. For sequencing, an Illumina HiSeq 2500 was employed. A second roughly 6 to 12 cycle PCR used a sample-barcoded 5' primer and a J-beta primer mix. Each TCR beta cDNA molecule received a unique molecular identifier from a template-switch 5' adaptor carrying 12 random nucleotides. Each sample yielded at least 3 million CDR3-containing paired-end reads. All of the RNA was converted into first-strand cDNA using the Mint cDNA synthesis kit, with a TRBC-specific oligonucleotide serving as the primer. Following uracil-DNA glycosylase treatment, a first 18-cycle PCR with universal primers M1SS and BC2_uni_R was performed on all cDNA. In the original analysis: Normalization of each sample was performed by random selection of 1 million high-quality reads, each carrying a distinct molecular identifier. Reads with shared molecular identifiers were discarded instead of being binned into consensus sequences. CDR3 identification, clonotype clustering and error correction used MiTCR with a Q25 quality threshold and the strictest error-elimination algorithm. A nonparametric unseen species model with Euler transformation was used to estimate lower-bound total TCR beta diversity. TCRdb applied fastp at Q25 and MiXCR to the public reads, then kept only in-frame beta chains. Entries are consolidated by CDR3 protein sequence, retaining the most common genes and DNA. V and J calls and clone size were set by TCRdb, not the authors. The sample table records roughly 1,300,000 distinct CDR3 sequences; roughly 60% of these occur just once. Over 5.5% of the sample is in the top ten clones.

Sequencing was performed on blood. This TCR derives from a man aged 18 to 29 in good health.

The CDR3 corresponds to CAISESVTGYGCTF. The DNA is as follows: TGTGCCATCAGTGAGTCTGTAACTGGCTATGGCTGCACCTTC. Rearrangement joined TRBV10-3 to TRBJ1-2; the D gene remains uncertain. Including cysteine and phenylalanine, the CDR3 has 14 amino acids. The CDR3 DNA has 42 bases and is translated from base 1. Looking up the germline V gene yields CDR1 ENHRY and CDR2 SYGVKD.